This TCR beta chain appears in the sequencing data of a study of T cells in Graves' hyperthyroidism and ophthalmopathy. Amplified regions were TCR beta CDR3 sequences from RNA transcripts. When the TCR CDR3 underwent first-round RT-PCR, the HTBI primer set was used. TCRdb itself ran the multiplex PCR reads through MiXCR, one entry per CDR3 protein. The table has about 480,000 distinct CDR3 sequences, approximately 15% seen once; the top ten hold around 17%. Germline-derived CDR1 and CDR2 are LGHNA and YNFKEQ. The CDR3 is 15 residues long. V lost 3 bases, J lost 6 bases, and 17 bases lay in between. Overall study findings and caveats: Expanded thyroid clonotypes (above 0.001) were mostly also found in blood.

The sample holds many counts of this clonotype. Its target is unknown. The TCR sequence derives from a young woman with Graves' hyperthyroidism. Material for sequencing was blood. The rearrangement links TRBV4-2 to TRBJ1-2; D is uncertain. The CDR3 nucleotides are TGTGCCAGCAGCCACAAGATAGGACCTCAGGATGGCTACACCTTC. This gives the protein CASSHKIGPQDGYTF.